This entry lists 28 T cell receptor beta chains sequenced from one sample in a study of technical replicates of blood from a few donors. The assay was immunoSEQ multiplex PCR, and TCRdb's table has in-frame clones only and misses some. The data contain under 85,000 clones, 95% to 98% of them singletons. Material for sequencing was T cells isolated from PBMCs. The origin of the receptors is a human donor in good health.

The CDR3 nucleotides read TGTGCCAGCAATCGCTACAATGAGCAGTTCTTC. Residues: CASNRYNEQFF. The J gene is TRBJ2-1, the V gene TRBV28; D unresolved. This CDR3 has 11 residues. V lost 7 bases to trimming and J lost 3 bases, with 4 bases between them. CDR1 is MDHEN and CDR2 is SYDVKM in the germline V gene.

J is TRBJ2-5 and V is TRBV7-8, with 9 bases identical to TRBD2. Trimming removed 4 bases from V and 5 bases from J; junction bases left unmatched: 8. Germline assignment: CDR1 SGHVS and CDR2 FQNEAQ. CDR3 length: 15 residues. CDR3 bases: TGTGCCAGCAGCTCTCGCGGGAGGGCCGTGGAGACCCAGTACTTC. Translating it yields CASSSRGRAVETQYF.

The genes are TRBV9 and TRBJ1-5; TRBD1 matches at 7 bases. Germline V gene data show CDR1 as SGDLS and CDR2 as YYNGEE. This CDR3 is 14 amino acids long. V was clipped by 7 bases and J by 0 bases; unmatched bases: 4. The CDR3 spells CASSTGDSNQPQHF. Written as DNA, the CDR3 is TGTGCCAGCTCTACAGGGGATAGCAATCAGCCCCAGCATTTT.

As DNA, the CDR3 is TGCGCCAGCAGCCCTCCGGAGTTCCCCTATGGCTACACCTTC. Encoded protein: CASSPPEFPYGYTF. The rearrangement uses TRBV4-3 and TRBJ1-2; unclear D gene. Between the trimmed V and J ends, which lost 4 bases and 4 bases, there was a span of 13 bases. The CDR3 totals 14 residues. The germline V gene has CDR1 LGHNA and CDR2 YSLEER.

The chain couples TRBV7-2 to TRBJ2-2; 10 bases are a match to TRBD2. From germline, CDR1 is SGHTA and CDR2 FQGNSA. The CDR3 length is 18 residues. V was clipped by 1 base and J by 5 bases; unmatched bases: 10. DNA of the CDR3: TGTGCCAGCAGCTTAGGTTGGCTAGCGGGAGAAGATACCGGGGAGCTGTTTTTT. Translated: CASSLGWLAGEDTGELFF.

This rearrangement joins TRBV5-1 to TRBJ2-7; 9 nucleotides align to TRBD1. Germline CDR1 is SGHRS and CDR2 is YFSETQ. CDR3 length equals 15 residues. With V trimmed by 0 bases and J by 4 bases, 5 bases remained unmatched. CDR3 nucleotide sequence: TGCGCCAGCAGCTTGGAAGGGACAGGGATTTACGAGCAGTACTTC. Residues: CASSLEGTGIYEQYF.

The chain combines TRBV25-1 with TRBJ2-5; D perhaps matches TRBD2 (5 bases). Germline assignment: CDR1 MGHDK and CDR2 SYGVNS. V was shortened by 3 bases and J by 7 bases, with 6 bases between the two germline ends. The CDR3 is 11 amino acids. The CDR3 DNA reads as TGTGCCAGCAGTGAGGGGAGGACCCAGTACTTC. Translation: CASSEGRTQYF.

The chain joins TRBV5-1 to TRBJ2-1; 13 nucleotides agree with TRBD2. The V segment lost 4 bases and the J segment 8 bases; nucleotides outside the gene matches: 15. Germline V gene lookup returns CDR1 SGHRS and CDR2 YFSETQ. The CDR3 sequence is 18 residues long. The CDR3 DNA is TGCGCCAGCAGCGACTCTAAACTAGCGGGAGGGAGTAGGGATGAGCAGTTCTTC. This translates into CASSDSKLAGGSRDEQFF.

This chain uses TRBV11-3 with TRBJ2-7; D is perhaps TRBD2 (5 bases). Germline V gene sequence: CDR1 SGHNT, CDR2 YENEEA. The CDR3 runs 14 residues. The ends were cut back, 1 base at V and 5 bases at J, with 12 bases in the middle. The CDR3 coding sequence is TGTGCCAGCAGCTTAGCCGGGATCTTAGACGAGCAGTACTTC. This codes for CASSLAGILDEQYF.

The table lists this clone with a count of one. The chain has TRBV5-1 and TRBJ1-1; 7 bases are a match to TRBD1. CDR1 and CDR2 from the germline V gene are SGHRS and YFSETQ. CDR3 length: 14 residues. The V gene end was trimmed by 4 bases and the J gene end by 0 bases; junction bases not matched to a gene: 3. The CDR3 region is CASSPGQMNTEAFF. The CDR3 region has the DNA TGCGCCAGCAGCCCGGGACAGATGAACACTGAAGCTTTCTTT.

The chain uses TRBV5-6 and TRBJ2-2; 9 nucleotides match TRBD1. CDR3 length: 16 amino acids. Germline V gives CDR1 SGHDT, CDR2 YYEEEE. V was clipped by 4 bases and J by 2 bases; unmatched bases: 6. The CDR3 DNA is TGTGCCAGCAGCCGAGGACAGGGGATAAACACCGGGGAGCTGTTTTTT. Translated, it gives CASSRGQGINTGELFF.

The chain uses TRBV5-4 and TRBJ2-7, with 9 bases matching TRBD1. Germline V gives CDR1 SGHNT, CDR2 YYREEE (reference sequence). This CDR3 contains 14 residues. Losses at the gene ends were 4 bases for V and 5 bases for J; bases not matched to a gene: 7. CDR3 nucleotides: TGTGCCAGCAGCCAGGACAGGGGATTACACGAGCAGTACTTC. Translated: CASSQDRGLHEQYF.

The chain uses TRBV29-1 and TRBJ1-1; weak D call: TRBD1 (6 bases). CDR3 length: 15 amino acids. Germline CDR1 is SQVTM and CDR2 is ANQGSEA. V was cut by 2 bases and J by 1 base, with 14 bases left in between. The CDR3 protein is CSVERVQGTNTEAFF. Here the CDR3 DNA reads TGCAGCGTTGAAAGGGTTCAGGGGACGAACACTGAAGCTTTCTTT.

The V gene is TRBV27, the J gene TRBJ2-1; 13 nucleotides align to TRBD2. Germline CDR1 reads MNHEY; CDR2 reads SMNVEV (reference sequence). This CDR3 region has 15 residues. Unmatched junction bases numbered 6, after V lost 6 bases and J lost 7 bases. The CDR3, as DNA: TGTGCCAGCAGCCAGGGGACTAGCGGGGAAAATGAGCAGTTCTTC. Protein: CASSQGTSGENEQFF.

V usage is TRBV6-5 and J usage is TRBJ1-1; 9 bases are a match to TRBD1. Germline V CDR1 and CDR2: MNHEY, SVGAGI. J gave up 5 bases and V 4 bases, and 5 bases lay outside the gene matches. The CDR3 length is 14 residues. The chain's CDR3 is CASSLQGAGTEAFF. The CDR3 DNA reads TGTGCCAGCAGTTTACAGGGGGCAGGGACTGAAGCTTTCTTT.

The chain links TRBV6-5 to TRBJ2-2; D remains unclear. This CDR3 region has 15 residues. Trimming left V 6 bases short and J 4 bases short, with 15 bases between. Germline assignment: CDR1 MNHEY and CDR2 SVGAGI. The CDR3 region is CASSRSPVGTGELFF. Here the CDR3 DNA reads TGTGCCAGCAGCCGTAGCCCGGTGGGCACCGGGGAGCTGTTTTTT.

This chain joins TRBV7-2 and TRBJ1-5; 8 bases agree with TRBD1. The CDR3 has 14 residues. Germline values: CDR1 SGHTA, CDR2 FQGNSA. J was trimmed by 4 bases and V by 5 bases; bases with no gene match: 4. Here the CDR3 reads CASSPRTGNQPQHF. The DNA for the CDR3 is TGTGCCAGCAGCCCGAGGACAGGGAATCAGCCCCAGCATTTT.

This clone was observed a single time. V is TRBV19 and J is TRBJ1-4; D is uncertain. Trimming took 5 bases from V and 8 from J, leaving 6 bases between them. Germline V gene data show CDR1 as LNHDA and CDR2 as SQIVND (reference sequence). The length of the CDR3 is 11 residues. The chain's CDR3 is CASSFLEKLFF. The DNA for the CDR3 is TGTGCCAGTAGTTTCCTGGAAAAACTGTTTTTT. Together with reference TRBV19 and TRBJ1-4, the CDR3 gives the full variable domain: DGGITQSPKYLFRKEGQNVTLSCEQNLNHDAMYWYRQDPGQGLRLIYYSQIVNDFQKGDIAEGYSVSREKKESFPLTVTSAQKNPTAFYLCASSFLEKLFFGSGTQLSVL.

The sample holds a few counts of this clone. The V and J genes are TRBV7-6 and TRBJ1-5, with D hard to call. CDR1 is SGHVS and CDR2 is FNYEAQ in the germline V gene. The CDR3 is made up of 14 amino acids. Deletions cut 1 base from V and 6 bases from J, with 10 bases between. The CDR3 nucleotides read TGTGCCAGCAGCTTAGGAGAGGGAGCTCAGCCCCAGCATTTT. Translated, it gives CASSLGEGAQPQHF.

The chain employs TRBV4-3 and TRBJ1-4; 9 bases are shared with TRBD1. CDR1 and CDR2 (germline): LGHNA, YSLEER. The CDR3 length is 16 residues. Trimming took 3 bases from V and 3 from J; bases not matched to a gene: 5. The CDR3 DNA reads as TGCGCCAGCAGCCACACAGGGGGCTCGGCTAATGAAAAACTGTTTTTT. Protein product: CASSHTGGSANEKLFF.

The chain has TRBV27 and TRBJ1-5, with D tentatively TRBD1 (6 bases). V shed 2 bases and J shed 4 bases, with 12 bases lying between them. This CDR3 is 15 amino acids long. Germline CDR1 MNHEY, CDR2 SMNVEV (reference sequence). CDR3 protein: CASSLIRTENQPQHF. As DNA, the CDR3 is TGTGCCAGCAGTTTAATCCGGACAGAGAATCAGCCCCAGCATTTT.

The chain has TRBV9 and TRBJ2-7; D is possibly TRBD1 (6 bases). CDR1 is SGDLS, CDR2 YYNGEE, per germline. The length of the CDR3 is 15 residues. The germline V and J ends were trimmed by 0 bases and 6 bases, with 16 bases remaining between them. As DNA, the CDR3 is TGTGCCAGCAGCGTAGCTGGCAACAGGGTTTCCGAGCAGTACTTC. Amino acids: CASSVAGNRVSEQYF.

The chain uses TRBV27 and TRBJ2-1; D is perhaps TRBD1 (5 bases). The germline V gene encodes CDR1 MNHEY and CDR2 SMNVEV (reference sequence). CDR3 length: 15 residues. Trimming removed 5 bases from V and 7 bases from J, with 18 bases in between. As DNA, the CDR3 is TGTGCCAGCAGTCCCCAAACAGGAATGACAAATGAGCAGTTCTTC. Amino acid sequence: CASSPQTGMTNEQFF.

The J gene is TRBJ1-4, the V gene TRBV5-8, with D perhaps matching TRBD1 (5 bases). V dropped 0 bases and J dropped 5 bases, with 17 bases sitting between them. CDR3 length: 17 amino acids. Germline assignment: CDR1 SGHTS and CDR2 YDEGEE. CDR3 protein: CASSLVMEGLKNEKLFF. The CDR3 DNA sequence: TGTGCCAGCAGCTTGGTCATGGAGGGGCTTAAGAATGAAAAACTGTTTTTT.

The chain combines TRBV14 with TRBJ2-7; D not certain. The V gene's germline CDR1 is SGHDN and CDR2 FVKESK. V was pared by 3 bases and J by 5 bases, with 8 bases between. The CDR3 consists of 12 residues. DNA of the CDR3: TGTGCCAGCAGCCATACACCGAACGAGCAGTACTTC. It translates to CASSHTPNEQYF.

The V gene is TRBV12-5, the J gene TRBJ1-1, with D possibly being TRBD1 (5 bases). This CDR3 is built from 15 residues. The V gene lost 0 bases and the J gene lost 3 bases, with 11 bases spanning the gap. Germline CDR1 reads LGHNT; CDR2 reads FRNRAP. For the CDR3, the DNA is TGTGCTAGTGGTTTGGTACCAGGGATCGACACTGAAGCTTTCTTT. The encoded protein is CASGLVPGIDTEAFF.

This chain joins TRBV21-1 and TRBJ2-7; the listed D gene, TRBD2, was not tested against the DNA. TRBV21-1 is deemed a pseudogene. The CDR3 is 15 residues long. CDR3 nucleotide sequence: TGTGCCAGCAGTCCAGAACTAGCGGGAGAGTACGAGCAGTACTTC. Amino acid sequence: CASSPELAGEYEQYF.

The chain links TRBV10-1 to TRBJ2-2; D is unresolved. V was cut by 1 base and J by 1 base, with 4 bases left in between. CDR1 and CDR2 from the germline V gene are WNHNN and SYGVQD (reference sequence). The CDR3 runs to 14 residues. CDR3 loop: CASSEWQNTGELFF. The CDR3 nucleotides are TGCGCCAGCAGTGAGTGGCAGAACACCGGGGAGCTGTTTTTT.